Following are 29 T cell receptor beta chains from one sample sequenced in a study of T cell clones after liver transplantation. Repertoires were generated with immunoSEQ multiplex PCR, while TCRdb's copy carries only in-frame clones and drops some. The sample holds some 11,000 clones, less than 85% seen once. The sequences come from CD8+ T cells from blood, collected at the 22-month timepoint. These receptors all come from a human patient who received a liver transplant. Some T cells here may be from the graft donor.

Worth noting for this clone: One end of the junction is discordant with germline, which a read error may explain. V is TRBV11-3 and J is TRBJ2-7; perhaps TRBD1 as D (6 bases). The CDR3 consists of 15 residues. Germline V CDR1 and CDR2: SGHNT, YENEEA. CDR3 sequence (DNA): TGCGCCAGCAGCCAAGATAGGGGGAGCTCCTACGAGCAGTACTTC. It codes for CASSQDRGSSYEQYF.

V is TRBV7-9 and J is TRBJ1-2; D ambiguous. Trimming pared 2 bases from V and 4 bases from J, leaving 14 bases between. This CDR3 contains 15 residues. Germline V CDR1 and CDR2: SEHNR, FQNEAQ (reference sequence). CDR3 sequence (DNA): TGTGCCAGCAGCTTATCCCCCGGGAACCTCTATGGCTACACCTTC. This codes for CASSLSPGNLYGYTF.

The CDR3 DNA reads TGTGCCAGCAGTGGCTACTCCGGGACTCCGACCCAGCATTTT. This gives the protein CASSGYSGTPTQHF. The V gene is TRBV28, the J gene TRBJ1-5; perhaps TRBD1 as D (5 bases). The germline V and J ends were trimmed by 5 bases and 11 bases, with 19 bases remaining between them. Germline V gene lookup returns CDR1 MDHEN and CDR2 SYDVKM. This CDR3 is 14 amino acids long.

This clone was found a few times. The V call is TRBV6-4, the J call TRBJ2-1, with D hard to call. With 0 bases removed from V and 6 bases from J, the gap between germline ends came to 6 bases. The CDR3 contains 13 residues. Germline V gene data show CDR1 as MRHNA and CDR2 as SNTAGT. The CDR3 loop is CASSDSGSNEQFF. Here the CDR3 DNA reads TGTGCCAGCAGTGACTCCGGATCCAATGAGCAGTTCTTC.

In the case of this clone: The sample has other DNA sequences that encode this CDR3 too. The V call is TRBV5-6, the J call TRBJ2-7; tentatively, D is TRBD1 (5 bases). Trimming took off 3 bases at V and 6 bases at J, with 10 bases between the two ends. Germline V gene data show CDR1 as SGHDT and CDR2 as YYEEEE. The CDR3 sequence is 12 residues long. DNA of the CDR3: TGTGCCAGCAGCTCTCAGGGTGGCGAGCAGTACTTC. Translated: CASSSQGGEQYF.

The rearrangement links TRBV11-2 to TRBJ1-1, with D perhaps TRBD1 (6 bases). The CDR3 covers 11 residues. Germline V gene lookup returns CDR1 SGHAT and CDR2 FQNNGV. Trimming left V 5 bases short and J 7 bases short, with 8 bases between. The CDR3 DNA follows: TGTGCCAGCAGCCGGACAGATGAAGCTTTCTTT. Its translation is CASSRTDEAFF.

The genes are TRBV5-6 and TRBJ2-2; D unclear. The CDR3 consists of 12 residues. Germline CDR1 is SGHDT and CDR2 is YYEEEE. V was cut by 4 bases and J by 2 bases, with 3 bases left in between. The DNA for the CDR3 is TGTGCCAGCAGCCGAAACACCGGGGAGCTGTTTTTT. This sequence encodes CASSRNTGELFF. The full variable domain, with the rest looked up from reference TRBV5-6 and TRBJ2-2, is DAGVTQSPTHLIKTRGQQVTLRCSPKSGHDTVSWYQQALGQGPQFIFQYYEEEERQRGNFPDRFSGHQFPNYSSELNVNALLLGDSALYLCASSRNTGELFFGEGSRLTVL.

The chain combines TRBV5-6 with TRBJ1-1; D is unresolved. Germline V gives CDR1 SGHDT, CDR2 YYEEEE. The CDR3 sequence is 14 residues long. The V gene lost 0 bases and the J gene lost 2 bases, with 8 bases spanning the gap. This CDR3 reads CASSLVLRNTEAFF. The CDR3 coding sequence is TGTGCCAGCAGCTTGGTATTAAGAAACACTGAAGCTTTCTTT. The whole variable domain, filled in from reference TRBV5-6 and TRBJ1-1, reads DAGVTQSPTHLIKTRGQQVTLRCSPKSGHDTVSWYQQALGQGPQFIFQYYEEEERQRGNFPDRFSGHQFPNYSSELNVNALLLGDSALYLCASSLVLRNTEAFFGQGTRLTVV.

This clone was recorded many times. At the DNA level, this CDR3 is encoded by other sequences in the same sample as well. The chain uses TRBV7-9 and TRBJ2-1; the D is unclear. The germline V and J ends were trimmed by 6 bases and 0 bases, with 6 bases remaining between them. Germline V gives CDR1 SEHNR, CDR2 FQNEAQ (reference sequence). The CDR3 is 13 residues long. CDR3 sequence: CASSRSSYNEQFF. The CDR3 DNA reads TGTGCCAGCAGTAGGTCCTCCTACAATGAGCAGTTCTTC.

This clone was counted a single time. The genes are TRBV5-4 and TRBJ1-1; no reliable D call. V was shortened by 4 bases and J by 6 bases, with 16 bases between the two germline ends. Germline V CDR1 and CDR2: SGHNT, YYREEE (reference sequence). The CDR3 totals 14 residues. CDR3 DNA sequence: TGTGCCAGCAGCCCGCGGACGGCAGAGGCTGAAGCTTTCTTT. It yields the protein CASSPRTAEAEAFF.

The genes are TRBV6-6 and TRBJ2-3; TRBD2 aligns across 9 bases. CDR1 and CDR2 (germline): MNHNY, SVGAGI (reference sequence). Unmatched junction bases numbered 4, after V lost 6 bases and J lost 12 bases. There are 11 residues in the CDR3. CDR3 nucleotide sequence: TGTGCCAGCAGATTAGCGGGAGATCAGTATTTT. Translated, it gives CASRLAGDQYF.

The CDR3 here is CASSLARAGSTEAFF. The CDR3 DNA follows: TGTGCCAGCAGCTTAGCGCGGGCCGGCAGCACTGAAGCTTTCTTT. The chain combines TRBV7-9 with TRBJ1-1; no clear D. In germline, CDR1 is SEHNR, CDR2 FQNEAQ (reference sequence). This CDR3 comprises 15 residues. Trimming removed 0 bases at V and 4 bases at J, with 12 bases between.

This clone appeared a single time. The chain is built from TRBV29-1 and TRBJ1-4; D is ambiguous. Germline CDR1 SQVTM, CDR2 ANQGSEA. Trimming took 4 bases from V and 0 from J, leaving 9 bases between them. This CDR3 is 14 amino acids long. In DNA, the CDR3 is TGCAGCGTTGGGCTCGGGGCAACTAATGAAAAACTGTTTTTT. This codes for CSVGLGATNEKLFF.

V usage is TRBV7-9 and J usage is TRBJ2-2; D is ambiguous. Looked up from germline, CDR1 is SEHNR and CDR2 is FQNEAQ (reference sequence). The V gene lost 3 bases and the J gene lost 10 bases, with 3 bases spanning the gap. This CDR3 has 10 amino acids. CDR3 protein: CASSFTELFF. CDR3 nucleotide sequence: TGTGCCAGCAGCTTCACGGAGCTGTTTTTT. The whole variable domain, filled in from reference TRBV7-9 and TRBJ2-2, reads DTGVSQNPRHKITKRGQNVTFRCDPISEHNRLYWYRQTLGQGPEFLTYFQNEAQLEKSRLLSDRFSAERPKGSFSTLEIQRTEQGDSAMYLCASSFTELFFGEGSRLTVL.

The genes are TRBV4-3 and TRBJ2-1; 8 nucleotides align to TRBD2. The CDR3 is 15 amino acids. Unmatched junction bases numbered 3, after V lost 2 bases and J lost 3 bases. The germline gives CDR1 LGHNA, CDR2 YSLEER. CDR3 DNA: TGCGCCAGCAGCCAAAGAGCGGGAGACTACAATGAGCAGTTCTTC. This sequence encodes CASSQRAGDYNEQFF.

This clone was counted a few times. The chain combines TRBV5-6 with TRBJ1-4; 7 bases fit TRBD1. CDR1 is SGHDT, CDR2 YYEEEE, per germline. V was pared by 4 bases and J by 8 bases, with 11 bases of the junction left unmatched. The CDR3 contains 15 residues. The CDR3 nucleotides are TGTGCCAGCAGCCTTGGACAGGAGCGTGGCGAAAAACTGTTTTTT. Amino acids: CASSLGQERGEKLFF. The whole variable domain, remainder taken from reference TRBV5-6 and TRBJ1-4, is DAGVTQSPTHLIKTRGQQVTLRCSPKSGHDTVSWYQQALGQGPQFIFQYYEEEERQRGNFPDRFSGHQFPNYSSELNVNALLLGDSALYLCASSLGQERGEKLFFGSGTQLSVL.

In its sample, this clone is medium-sized. This chain joins TRBV11-1 and TRBJ1-1; 9 bases are shared with TRBD1. The germline V gene encodes CDR1 SGHAT and CDR2 FQDESV (reference sequence). V trimming: 1 base; J trimming: 7 bases; junction bases outside the gene matches: 4. CDR3 size: 14 residues. CDR3 in DNA: TGTGCCAGCAGCTTAGAGGGGACAGGGTTTGAAGCTTTCTTT. Translating gives CASSLEGTGFEAFF.

This clone has only one observation. The chain carries TRBV10-2 and TRBJ1-6; 8 bases match TRBD1. CDR1 and CDR2 (germline): WSHSY, SAAADI. The CDR3 contains 15 residues. V dropped 7 bases and J dropped 7; count of bases not matched to a gene: 9. The CDR3 DNA follows: TGCGCCAGCACTAGGACAGGGCTGGGGAATTCACCCCTCCACTTT. The encoded protein is CASTRTGLGNSPLHF.

J is TRBJ2-1 and V is TRBV19; TRBD2 matches 11 bases. Per germline, CDR1 LNHDA and CDR2 SQIVND (reference sequence). CDR3 length equals 16 residues. The junction had 6 bases not matched to a gene; V was cut back by 8 bases and J by 0 bases. This CDR3 is CASALAGGSSYNEQFF. The CDR3 DNA is TGTGCCAGTGCCTTAGCGGGAGGGAGCTCCTACAATGAGCAGTTCTTC. The entire variable domain, with the rest obtained from reference TRBV19 and TRBJ2-1, is as follows: DGGITQSPKYLFRKEGQNVTLSCEQNLNHDAMYWYRQDPGQGLRLIYYSQIVNDFQKGDIAEGYSVSREKKESFPLTVTSAQKNPTAFYLCASALAGGSSYNEQFFGPGTRLTVL.

The CDR3 spells CAITGGGANEQFF. The DNA of the CDR3 is TGTGCCATCACCGGAGGGGGGGCCAATGAGCAGTTCTTC. The chain uses TRBV10-3 and TRBJ2-1; tentative D call: TRBD2 (7 bases). Germline values: CDR1 ENHRY, CDR2 SYGVKD. The V end was cut by 7 bases, the J end by 6 bases, with 13 bases between. The CDR3 runs to 13 residues.

This clone has only a few counts. This chain links TRBV6-5 with TRBJ2-1; 8 bases fit TRBD1. In germline, CDR1 is MNHEY, CDR2 SVGAGI. CDR3 size: 14 residues. The trim removed 4 bases at V and 3 bases at J, leaving 2 bases unmatched. The chain's CDR3 is CASSSTGGYNEQFF. CDR3 nucleotides: TGTGCCAGCAGTTCCACAGGGGGCTACAATGAGCAGTTCTTC.

CDR3 DNA: TGTGCCAGCAGCGCGGGGGCAGGTGAGCAGTTCTTC. Its protein product is CASSAGAGEQFF. This rearrangement joins TRBV7-2 to TRBJ2-1, with TRBD2 as a possible D gene (7 bases). The CDR3 spans 12 residues. Looked up from germline, CDR1 is SGHTA and CDR2 is FQGNSA. V was pared by 5 bases and J by 9 bases, with 11 bases between.

V usage is TRBV5-6 and J usage is TRBJ2-7; D is perhaps TRBD1 (6 bases). The V end lost 0 bases, the J end lost 3 bases, and 7 bases lay between the germline ends. This CDR3 spans 13 amino acids. CDR1 and CDR2 (germline): SGHDT, YYEEEE. CDR3 nucleotide sequence: TGTGCCAGCAGCTTGGAAGGGGGCTACGAGCAGTACTTC. Translated: CASSLEGGYEQYF.

The chain combines TRBV4-1 with TRBJ1-3; D not certain. The CDR3 has 15 amino acids. Germline CDR1 reads MGHRA; CDR2 reads YSYEKL. V was trimmed by 0 bases and J by 1 base, leaving 7 bases between them. CDR3 nucleotide sequence: TGCGCCAGCAGCCAAGATATAGGGTCTGGAAACACCATATATTTT. Its translation is CASSQDIGSGNTIYF.

This clone was picked up one time. The chain combines TRBV15 with TRBJ2-4; D call uncertain. The germline CDR1 and CDR2 sequences are LNHNV and YYDKDF (reference sequence). V lost 0 bases and J lost 4, with 10 bases in between. The CDR3 is 15 residues long. Written as DNA, the CDR3 is TGTGCCACCAGCAGAGATAGAGCCAGGAAAAACATTCAGTACTTC. Translation: CATSRDRARKNIQYF.

The chain is built from TRBV5-4 and TRBJ2-2, with D possibly matching TRBD2 (5 bases). CDR1 SGHNT and CDR2 YYREEE come from the germline V gene (reference sequence). Trimming left V 10 bases short and J 4 bases short, with 11 bases between. The CDR3 spans 12 residues. The chain's CDR3 is CAFRSGTGELFF. The DNA of the CDR3 is TGTGCCTTCCGAAGCGGCACCGGGGAGCTGTTTTTT.

The chain carries TRBV10-3 and TRBJ2-1; D is undetermined. V was shortened by 0 bases and J by 3 bases, with 6 bases between the two germline ends. Per the germline V gene, CDR1 is ENHRY and CDR2 is SYGVKD. The CDR3 covers 14 residues. The CDR3 sequence: CAISESSYYNEQFF. CDR3 sequence (DNA): TGTGCCATCAGTGAGTCCTCTTACTACAATGAGCAGTTCTTC.

The V call is TRBV11-2, the J call TRBJ2-3, with D unclear. The CDR3 sequence is 15 residues long. V shed 1 base and J shed 0 bases, with 8 bases lying between them. Germline V gives CDR1 SGHAT, CDR2 FQNNGV. The CDR3 region has the DNA TGTGCCAGCAGCTTAGCCCTCTCTAGCACAGATACGCAGTATTTT. Protein sequence: CASSLALSSTDTQYF.

This chain uses TRBV4-2 with TRBJ1-1; possibly TRBD1 for D (5 bases). Germline V gene lookup returns CDR1 LGHNA and CDR2 YNFKEQ. V was trimmed by 0 bases and J by 11 bases, leaving 13 bases between them. This CDR3 contains 13 residues. CDR3 coding DNA: TGTGCCAGCAGCCAAGAGTGGGGGAACTGGGCTTTCTTT. Translating gives CASSQEWGNWAFF.